The 25 T cell receptor beta chains listed next were all sequenced from one sample in a study of blood T cells in healthy people across ages (dated by TCRdb to 2014 to 2015). Libraries were made using 5' RACE. Sequenced using an Illumina HiSeq 2500. The second PCR ran for roughly 7 to 12 cycles and used a J-beta primer mix along with a sample-barcoded 5' primer. TCRdb trimmed the raw reads at Q25, called clones with MiXCR and kept productive beta chains. One record per CDR3 amino acid sequence lists the most common genes and DNA. For this sample the table gives about 800,000 distinct CDR3 sequences, of which 20% to 25% were detected only once. Under 4.5% of the sample is in the top ten clones. These same records also appear under a second study, on T cells of mothers and their children.

Material for sequencing was blood. The source is a boy aged 5-17 years in good health.

The chain has TRBV11-2 and TRBJ2-7, with 9 positions matching TRBD1. There are 14 residues in the CDR3. The trim removed 5 bases at V and 6 bases at J, leaving 8 bases unmatched. CDR1 is SGHAT and CDR2 is FQNNGV in the germline V gene. The CDR3 nucleotides are TGTGCCAGCAGCCCGGGACAGGGCTCCGGCGAGCAGTACTTC. It is translated as CASSPGQGSGEQYF.

This clonotype was seen a few times. J is TRBJ2-7 and V is TRBV7-9; TRBD1 aligns across 8 bases. V lost 5 bases and J lost 3; bases outside the gene matches: 9. Germline values: CDR1 SEHNR, CDR2 FQNEAQ (reference sequence). The CDR3 loop spans 15 amino acids. The CDR3 region has the DNA TGTGCCAGCAGCATCCTGGACAGGGCAAACTACGAGCAGTACTTC. It codes for CASSILDRANYEQYF.

This clonotype was seen a handful of times. In this CDR3 the conserved last residue, phenylalanine or tryptophan, is missing, so a read error is likely. The genes are TRBV7-9 and TRBJ2-7; tentatively, D is TRBD1 (6 bases). The ends were cut back, 5 bases at V and 7 bases at J, with 24 bases in the middle. CDR3 size: 16 residues. Germline values: CDR1 SEHNR, CDR2 FQNEAQ (reference sequence). The DNA for the CDR3 is TGTGCCAGCAGCGACGGACAGTCCCTACGTGTGCCGGAGCAGTACCTC. Amino acid sequence: CASSDGQSLRVPEQYL.

This clonotype turned up a few times. V gene TRBV5-1 combines with J gene TRBJ2-7; 8 bases agree with TRBD1. Trimming removed 4 bases from V and 3 bases from J; junction bases left unmatched: 9. In germline, CDR1 is SGHRS, CDR2 YFSETQ. This CDR3 is built from 15 residues. The CDR3 sequence: CASSPTKQGVYEQYF. The CDR3 coding sequence is TGCGCCAGCAGCCCCACAAAACAGGGGGTCTACGAGCAGTACTTC.

V and J are TRBV7-9 and TRBJ2-1; D remains ambiguous. Judging by the DNA end, TRBJ2-5 fits better; the J call may be wrong. Per the germline V gene, CDR1 is SEHNR and CDR2 is FQNEAQ (reference sequence). This CDR3 is built from 15 residues. In nucleotides, the CDR3 is TGTGCCAGCAGCCCGCTCTTGGACGGTACGGAGACCCAGTACTTC. This sequence encodes CASSPLLDGTETQYF.

This chain connects TRBV29-1 to TRBJ2-1; D not certain. The CDR3 is made up of 14 amino acids. Germline loops: CDR1 SQVTM, CDR2 ANQGSEA. Trimming shortened V by 8 bases and J by 0 bases, and 14 bases separated the two germline ends. CDR3 sequence (DNA): TGCAGCTCTGGGTGGGCGAGCTCCTACAATGAGCAGTTCTTC. It is translated as CSSGWASSYNEQFF.

The genes are TRBV3-1 and TRBJ1-5, with D possibly matching TRBD1 (6 bases). The CDR3 covers 15 residues. Between the trimmed V and J ends, which lost 1 base and 5 bases, there was a span of 12 bases. Germline loops: CDR1 LGHDT, CDR2 YNNKEL (reference sequence). The CDR3 bases are TGTGCCAGCAGCCAAGGGCAGGGGCGCCATCAGCCCCAGCATTTT. It encodes CASSQGQGRHQPQHF.

The sample holds a few counts of this clonotype. The gene calls are TRBV4-3 and TRBJ2-5; 8 positions agree with TRBD1. Matching the DNA end better, TRBJ2-7 makes the J call doubtful. CDR1 and CDR2 from the germline V gene are LGHNA and YSLEER. The CDR3 runs 15 residues. The DNA of the CDR3 is TGCGCCAGCAGCCAAGATCGGACAGGGAACTACGAGCAGTACTTC. Translation gives CASSQDRTGNYEQYF.

This clonotype was seen a few times. The gene calls are TRBV12-3 or TRBV12-4 and TRBJ1-4; D perhaps matches TRBD1 (6 bases). V shed 7 bases and J shed 8 bases, with 17 bases lying between them. This CDR3 comprises 14 residues. CDR3 DNA: TGTGCCAGCACCCCGGGACAAACGTCGGAAAAACTGTTTTTT. It specifies CASTPGQTSEKLFF.

This sequence joins TRBV10-3 and TRBJ2-7; D gene uncertain. V lost 3 bases, J lost 3 bases, and 6 bases lay in between. Germline values: CDR1 ENHRY, CDR2 SYGVKD. The CDR3 spans 12 residues. The chain's CDR3 is CAISDKGYEQYF. CDR3 coding DNA: TGTGCCATCAGTGATAAGGGCTACGAGCAGTACTTC.

This clonotype has more than one count but fewer than ten. V gene TRBV6-1 combines with J gene TRBJ2-7; the D gene is possibly TRBD2 (8 bases). Germline CDR1 is MNHNS and CDR2 is SASEGT. Trimming pared 6 bases from V and 2 bases from J, leaving 23 bases between. The CDR3 has 17 residues. CDR3 in amino acids: CASRLSPGTAGAYEQYF. CDR3 DNA sequence: TGTGCCAGCAGACTTTCACCTGGGACAGCGGGAGCCTACGAGCAGTACTTC.

This clonotype was found a few times. This sequence joins TRBV27 and TRBJ2-7; D gene uncertain. V lost 5 bases to trimming and J lost 0 bases, with 8 bases between them. The germline V gene encodes CDR1 MNHEY and CDR2 SMNVEV (reference sequence). The CDR3 runs 13 residues. CDR3: CASSPRLSYEQYF. CDR3 nucleotide sequence: TGTGCCAGCAGTCCCAGACTCTCCTACGAGCAGTACTTC.

Worth noting for this clonotype: Germline and junction disagree at one end, which may indicate a read error. The J gene is TRBJ1-4, the V gene TRBV4-1; tentatively, D is TRBD1 (5 bases). The CDR3 contains 16 residues. CDR1 is MGHRA, CDR2 YSYEKL, per germline. In DNA, the CDR3 is TGCGCCAGCAGCCTCCGACCGGGACTGATGAATGAAGAACTGTTTTTT. Its protein product is CASSLRPGLMNEELFF.

The chain joins TRBV6-6 to TRBJ2-7, with D perhaps TRBD2 (6 bases). V was pared by 6 bases and J by 2 bases, with 14 bases between. CDR1 is MNHNY, CDR2 SVGAGI, per germline (reference sequence). The length of the CDR3 is 14 residues. The CDR3 reads CASSAGLHPYEQYF. CDR3 DNA: TGTGCCAGCAGCGCGGGACTTCATCCCTACGAGCAGTACTTC.

Of note for this clonotype: Sequence at one end of the junction differs from germline and may be a read error. The J gene is TRBJ2-5, the V gene TRBV7-7; 11 positions match TRBD2. This CDR3 is built from 17 residues. Germline lookup yields CDR1 SSHAT and CDR2 FNYEAQ (reference sequence). This CDR3 is CASSLWGTSGPQETQYF. For the CDR3, the DNA is TGTGCTAGCAGCTTATGGGGGACTAGCGGACCCCAAGAGACCCAGTACTTC.

The rearrangement joins TRBV9 to TRBJ1-1; D is undetermined. V was cut by 0 bases and J by 0 bases, with 9 bases left in between. This CDR3 spans 15 amino acids. Germline lookup yields CDR1 SGDLS and CDR2 YYNGEE. The CDR3 bases are TGTGCCAGCAGCGTAGATACAGATATGAACACTGAAGCTTTCTTT. It codes for CASSVDTDMNTEAFF. The full variable domain, in which reference TRBV9 and TRBJ1-1 provide the parts outside the CDR3, is DSGVTQTPKHLITATGQRVTLRCSPRSGDLSVYWYQQSLDQGLQFLIQYYNGEERAKGNILERFSAQQFPDLHSELNLSSLELGDSALYFCASSVDTDMNTEAFFGQGTRLTVV.

The V gene is TRBV6-1, the J gene TRBJ2-1; D gene uncertain. CDR1 and CDR2 from the germline V gene are MNHNS and SASEGT. V lost 8 bases and J lost 7, with 18 bases in between. The CDR3 covers 14 residues. As DNA, the CDR3 is TGTGCCAGCCTAAATGAAGTAAGAAAGAATGAGCAGTTCTTC. This translates into CASLNEVRKNEQFF.

The genes are TRBV6-5 and TRBJ2-7; D is possibly TRBD1 (6 bases). The CDR3 contains 15 residues. Between the trimmed V and J ends, which lost 2 bases and 3 bases, there was a span of 14 bases. CDR1 is MNHEY, CDR2 SVGAGI, per germline. The CDR3 loop is CASSYAPQGGYEQYF. The CDR3 DNA reads as TGTGCCAGCAGTTACGCCCCACAGGGCGGCTACGAGCAGTACTTC.

This clonotype came up a few times. The gene calls are TRBV5-6 and TRBJ2-5; TRBD1 matches at 8 bases. The closer fit of TRBJ2-1 to the DNA end suggests the J call may be wrong. The CDR3 is made up of 15 amino acids. The germline V gene has CDR1 SGHDT and CDR2 YYEEEE. The CDR3 loop reads CASSLQGVGTNEQFF. CDR3 DNA: TGTGCCAGCAGCTTACAGGGGGTAGGGACAAATGAGCAGTTCTTC.

The V and J genes are TRBV29-1 and TRBJ2-1; D not resolved. Trimming took 5 bases from V and 6 from J, leaving 8 bases between them. CDR1 and CDR2 (germline): SQVTM, ANQGSEA. This CDR3 has 11 amino acids. CDR3 amino acids: CSVRVFNEQFF. CDR3 in DNA: TGCAGCGTTCGTGTCTTCAATGAGCAGTTCTTC.

The rearrangement uses TRBV29-1 and TRBJ2-5, with a possible D match to TRBD2 (5 bases). The CDR3 extends over 13 amino acids. Trimming removed 4 bases at V and 5 bases at J, with 14 bases between. Germline lookup yields CDR1 SQVTM and CDR2 ANQGSEA. The CDR3 protein is CSVGGGLGETQYF. CDR3 coding DNA: TGCAGCGTTGGCGGAGGCCTGGGGGAGACCCAGTACTTC.

This clonotype was picked up a small number of times. The chain couples TRBV27 to TRBJ2-1, with D possibly matching TRBD1 (5 bases). V gave up 5 bases and J gave up 1 base, with 12 bases separating them. Per the germline V gene, CDR1 is MNHEY and CDR2 is SMNVEV (reference sequence). The CDR3 loop spans 15 amino acids. The CDR3 spells CASSLQAPSYNEQFF. For the CDR3, the DNA is TGTGCCAGCAGTCTACAGGCTCCTTCCTACAATGAGCAGTTCTTC.

V gene TRBV5-1 combines with J gene TRBJ2-5; no reliable D call. Near its end, the DNA agrees better with TRBJ2-7, so the J call may be wrong. Germline V gene data show CDR1 as SGHRS and CDR2 as YFSETQ. There are 14 residues in the CDR3. CDR3 bases: TGCGCCAGCAGCGCGCCAGGACGTACCTACGAGCAGTACTTC. Translating it yields CASSAPGRTYEQYF.

This clonotype was seen a few times. The germline gene is not matched at one end of the junction; a read error may be the cause. The gene calls are TRBV20-1 and TRBJ2-7; 7 positions match TRBD2. Germline V CDR1 and CDR2: DFQATT, SNEGSKA (reference sequence). The CDR3 runs 13 residues. CDR3: CGARSNSGYEQYF. As DNA, the CDR3 is TGCGGTGCTAGGAGCAATAGCGGGTACGAGCAGTACTTC.

The V call is TRBV6-1, the J call TRBJ2-2, with 11 bases aligning to TRBD2. Unmatched junction bases numbered 9, after V lost 6 bases and J lost 3 bases. The CDR3 has 17 residues. The germline V gene has CDR1 MNHNS and CDR2 SASEGT. CDR3 coding DNA: TGTGCCAGCAGGCGAGCCCTAGCGGGAGGAGACACCGGGGAGCTGTTTTTT. Residues: CASRRALAGGDTGELFF.